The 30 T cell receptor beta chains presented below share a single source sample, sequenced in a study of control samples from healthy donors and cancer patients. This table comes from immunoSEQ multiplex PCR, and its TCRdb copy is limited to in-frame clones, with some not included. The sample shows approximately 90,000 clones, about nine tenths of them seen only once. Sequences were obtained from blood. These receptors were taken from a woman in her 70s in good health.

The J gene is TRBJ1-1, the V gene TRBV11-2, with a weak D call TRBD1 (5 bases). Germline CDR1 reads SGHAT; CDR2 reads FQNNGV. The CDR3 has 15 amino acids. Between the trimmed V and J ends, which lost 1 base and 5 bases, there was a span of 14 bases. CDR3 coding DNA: TGTGCCAGCAGCTTAGTTAACGGGGGACGGACTGAAGCTTTCTTT. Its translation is CASSLVNGGRTEAFF.

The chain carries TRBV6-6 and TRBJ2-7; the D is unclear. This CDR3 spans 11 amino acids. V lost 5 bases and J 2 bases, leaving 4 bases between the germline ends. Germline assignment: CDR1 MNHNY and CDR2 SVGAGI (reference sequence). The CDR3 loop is CASSLTYEQYF. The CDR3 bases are TGTGCCAGCAGTCTGACCTACGAGCAGTACTTC.

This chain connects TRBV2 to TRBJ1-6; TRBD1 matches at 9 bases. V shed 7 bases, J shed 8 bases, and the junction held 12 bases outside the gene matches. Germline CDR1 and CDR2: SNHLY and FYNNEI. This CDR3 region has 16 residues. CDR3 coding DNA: TGTGCCAGCAACTACCCCGGGACAGGGAGGGATTCACCCCTCCACTTT. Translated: CASNYPGTGRDSPLHF.

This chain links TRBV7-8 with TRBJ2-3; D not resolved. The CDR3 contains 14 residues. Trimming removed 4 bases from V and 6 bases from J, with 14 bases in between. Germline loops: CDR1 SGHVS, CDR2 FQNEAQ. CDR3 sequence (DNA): TGTGCCAGCAGCTCTCGGGCCTCCTACGATACGCAGTATTTT. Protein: CASSSRASYDTQYF.

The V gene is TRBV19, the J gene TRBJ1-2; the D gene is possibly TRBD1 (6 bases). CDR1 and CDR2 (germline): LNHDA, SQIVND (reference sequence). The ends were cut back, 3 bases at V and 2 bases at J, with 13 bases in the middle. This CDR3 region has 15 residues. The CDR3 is CASSILGASNYGYTF. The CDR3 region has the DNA TGTGCCAGTAGTATTTTGGGGGCCTCAAACTATGGCTACACCTTC.

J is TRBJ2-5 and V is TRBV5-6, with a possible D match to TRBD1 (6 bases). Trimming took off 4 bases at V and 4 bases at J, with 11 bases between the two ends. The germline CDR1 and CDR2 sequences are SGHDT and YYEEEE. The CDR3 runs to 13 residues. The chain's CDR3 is CASSGTGRETQYF. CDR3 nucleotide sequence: TGTGCCAGCAGCGGAACAGGGAGAGAGACCCAGTACTTC.

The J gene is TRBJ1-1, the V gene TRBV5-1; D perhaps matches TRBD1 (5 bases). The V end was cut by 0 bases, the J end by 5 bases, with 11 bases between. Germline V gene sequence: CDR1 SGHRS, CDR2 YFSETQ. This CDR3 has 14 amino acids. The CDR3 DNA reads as TGCGCCAGCAGCTTGGCCGGGGCCACGACTGAAGCTTTCTTT. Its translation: CASSLAGATTEAFF.

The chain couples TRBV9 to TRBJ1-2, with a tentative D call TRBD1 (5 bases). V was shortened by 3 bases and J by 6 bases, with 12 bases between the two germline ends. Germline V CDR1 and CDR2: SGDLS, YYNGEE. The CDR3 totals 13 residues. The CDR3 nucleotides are TGTGCCAGCAGCGCCGAAGGGGCCGATGGCTACACCTTC. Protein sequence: CASSAEGADGYTF.

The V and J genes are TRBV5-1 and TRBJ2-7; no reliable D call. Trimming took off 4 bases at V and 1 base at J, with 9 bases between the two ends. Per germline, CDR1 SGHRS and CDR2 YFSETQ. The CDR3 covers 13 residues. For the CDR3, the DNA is TGCGCCAGCAGCCTCACTGATTCCTACGAGCAGTACTTC. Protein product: CASSLTDSYEQYF.

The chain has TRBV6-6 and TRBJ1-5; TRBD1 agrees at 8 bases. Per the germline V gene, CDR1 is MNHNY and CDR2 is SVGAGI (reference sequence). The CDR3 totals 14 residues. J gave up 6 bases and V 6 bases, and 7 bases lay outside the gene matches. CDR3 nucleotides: TGTGCCAGCAGGCCCAGGGGGCCGGGTCAGCCCCAGCATTTT. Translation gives CASRPRGPGQPQHF.

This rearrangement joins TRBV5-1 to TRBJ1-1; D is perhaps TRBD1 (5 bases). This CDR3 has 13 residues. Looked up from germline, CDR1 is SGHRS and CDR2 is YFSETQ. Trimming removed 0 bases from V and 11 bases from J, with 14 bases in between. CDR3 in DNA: TGCGCCAGCAGCTTGGCCGGGGCAGATTTGGCTTTCTTT. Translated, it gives CASSLAGADLAFF.

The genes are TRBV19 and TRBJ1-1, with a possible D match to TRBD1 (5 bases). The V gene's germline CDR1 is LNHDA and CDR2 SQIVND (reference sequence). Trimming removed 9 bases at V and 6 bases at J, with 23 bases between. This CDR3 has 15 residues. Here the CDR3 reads CASRDLWGGFAEAFF. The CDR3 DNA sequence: TGTGCCAGCAGGGATTTGTGGGGAGGTTTTGCTGAAGCTTTCTTT. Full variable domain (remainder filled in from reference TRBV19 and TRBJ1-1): DGGITQSPKYLFRKEGQNVTLSCEQNLNHDAMYWYRQDPGQGLRLIYYSQIVNDFQKGDIAEGYSVSREKKESFPLTVTSAQKNPTAFYLCASRDLWGGFAEAFFGQGTRLTVV.

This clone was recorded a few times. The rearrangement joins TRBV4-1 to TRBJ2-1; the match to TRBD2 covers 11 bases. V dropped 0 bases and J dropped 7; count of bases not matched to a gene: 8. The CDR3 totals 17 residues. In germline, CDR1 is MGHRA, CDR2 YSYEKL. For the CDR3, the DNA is TGCGCCAGCAGCCAAGAGAGAACTAGCGGGAGATCTAATGAGCAGTTCTTC. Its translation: CASSQERTSGRSNEQFF.

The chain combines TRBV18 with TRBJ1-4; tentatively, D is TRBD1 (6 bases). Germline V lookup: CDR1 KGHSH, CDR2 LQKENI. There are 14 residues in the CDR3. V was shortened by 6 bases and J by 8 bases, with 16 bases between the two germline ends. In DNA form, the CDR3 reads TGTGCCAGCTCGACCGGGGGGCAAGGAGAAAAACTGTTTTTT. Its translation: CASSTGGQGEKLFF.

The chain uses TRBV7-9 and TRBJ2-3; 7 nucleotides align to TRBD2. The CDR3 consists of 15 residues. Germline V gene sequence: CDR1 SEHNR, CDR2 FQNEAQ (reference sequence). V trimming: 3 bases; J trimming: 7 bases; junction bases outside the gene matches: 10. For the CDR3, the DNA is TGTGCCAGCAGCTTGGGAGGGGTCCCGGGGAATACGCAGTATTTT. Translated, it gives CASSLGGVPGNTQYF.

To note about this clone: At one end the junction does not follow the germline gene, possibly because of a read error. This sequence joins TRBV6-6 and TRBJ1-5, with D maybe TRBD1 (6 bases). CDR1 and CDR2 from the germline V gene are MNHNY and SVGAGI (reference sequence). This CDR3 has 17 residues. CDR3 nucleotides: TGTGCCAGCAGTCACGACCAGATTACAGGGCCGAATCGGCCCCAGCATTTT. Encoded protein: CASSHDQITGPNRPQHF.

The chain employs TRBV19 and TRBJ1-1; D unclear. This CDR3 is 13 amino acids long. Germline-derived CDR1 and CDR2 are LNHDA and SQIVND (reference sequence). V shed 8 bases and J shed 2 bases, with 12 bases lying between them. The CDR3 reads CASGGGLNTEAFF. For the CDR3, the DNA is TGTGCCAGTGGAGGAGGGCTTAACACTGAAGCTTTCTTT.

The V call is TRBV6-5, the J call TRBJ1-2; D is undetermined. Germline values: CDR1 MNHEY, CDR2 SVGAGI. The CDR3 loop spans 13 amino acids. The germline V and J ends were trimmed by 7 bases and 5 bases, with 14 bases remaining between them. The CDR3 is CASTVSDYYGYTF. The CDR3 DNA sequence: TGTGCCAGCACGGTTTCCGATTATTATGGCTACACCTTC.

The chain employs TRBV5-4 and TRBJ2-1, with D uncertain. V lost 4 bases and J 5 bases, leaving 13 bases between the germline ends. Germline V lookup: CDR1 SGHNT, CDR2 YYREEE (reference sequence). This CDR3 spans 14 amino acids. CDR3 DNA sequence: TGTGCCAGCAGCCCAGGCGGCAGGAACAATGAGCAGTTCTTC. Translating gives CASSPGGRNNEQFF. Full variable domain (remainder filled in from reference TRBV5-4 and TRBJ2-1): ETGVTQSPTHLIKTRGQQVTLRCSSQSGHNTVSWYQQALGQGPQFIFQYYREEENGRGNFPPRFSGLQFPNYSSELNVNALELDDSALYLCASSPGGRNNEQFFGPGTRLTVL.

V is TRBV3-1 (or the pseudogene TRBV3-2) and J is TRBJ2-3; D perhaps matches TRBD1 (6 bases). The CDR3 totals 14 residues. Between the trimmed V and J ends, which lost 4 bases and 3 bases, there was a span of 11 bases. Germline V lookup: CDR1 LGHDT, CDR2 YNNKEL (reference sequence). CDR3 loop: CASSPHGQTDTQYF. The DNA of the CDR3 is TGTGCCAGCAGCCCCCATGGACAGACAGATACGCAGTATTTT.

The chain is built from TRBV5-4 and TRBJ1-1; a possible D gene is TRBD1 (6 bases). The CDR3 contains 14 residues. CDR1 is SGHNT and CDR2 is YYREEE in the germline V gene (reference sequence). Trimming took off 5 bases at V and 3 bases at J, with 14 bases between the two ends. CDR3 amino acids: CASSFDRSYTEAFF. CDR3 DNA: TGTGCCAGCAGTTTCGACAGGTCCTACACTGAAGCTTTCTTT.

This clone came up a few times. The CDR3 DNA sequence: TGTGCCACCAGCAGAGAAAAACTGTTTTTT. This codes for CATSREKLFF. The chain has TRBV15 and TRBJ1-4; D is unclear. The CDR3 totals 10 residues. V shed 0 bases and J shed 10 bases, with 0 bases lying between them. Germline values: CDR1 LNHNV, CDR2 YYDKDF (reference sequence). The full variable domain, completed using reference TRBV15 and TRBJ1-4, is DAMVIQNPRYQVTQFGKPVTLSCSQTLNHNVMYWYQQKSSQAPKLLFHYYDKDFNNEADTPDNFQSRRPNTSFCFLDIRSPGLGDTAMYLCATSREKLFFGSGTQLSVL.

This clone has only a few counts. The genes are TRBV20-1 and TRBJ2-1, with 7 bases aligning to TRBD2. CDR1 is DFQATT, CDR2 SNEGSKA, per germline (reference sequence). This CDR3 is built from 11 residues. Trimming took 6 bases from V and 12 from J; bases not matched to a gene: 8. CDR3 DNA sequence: TGCAGTGCCGCGGGGGAAGAGGGGCAGTTCTTC. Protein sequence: CSAAGEEGQFF.

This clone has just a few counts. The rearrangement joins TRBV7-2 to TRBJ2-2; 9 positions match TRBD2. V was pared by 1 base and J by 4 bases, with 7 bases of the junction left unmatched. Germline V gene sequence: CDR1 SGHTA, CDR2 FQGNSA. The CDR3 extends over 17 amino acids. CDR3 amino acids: CASSLGILREGTGELFF. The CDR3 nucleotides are TGTGCCAGCAGCTTAGGGATCTTGCGGGAGGGCACCGGGGAGCTGTTTTTT.

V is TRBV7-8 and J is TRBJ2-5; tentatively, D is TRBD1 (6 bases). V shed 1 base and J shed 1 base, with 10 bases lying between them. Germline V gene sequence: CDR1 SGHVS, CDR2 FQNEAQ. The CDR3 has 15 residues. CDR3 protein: CASSLEGTFQETQYF. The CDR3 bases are TGTGCCAGCAGCTTAGAAGGGACATTCCAAGAGACCCAGTACTTC.

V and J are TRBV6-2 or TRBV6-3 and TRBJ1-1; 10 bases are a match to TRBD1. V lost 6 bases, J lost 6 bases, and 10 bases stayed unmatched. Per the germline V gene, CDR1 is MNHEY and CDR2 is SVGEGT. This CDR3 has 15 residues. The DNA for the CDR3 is TGTGCCAGCAGCCGCTCCGGGACAGGGGTAGCTGAAGCTTTCTTT. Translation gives CASSRSGTGVAEAFF.

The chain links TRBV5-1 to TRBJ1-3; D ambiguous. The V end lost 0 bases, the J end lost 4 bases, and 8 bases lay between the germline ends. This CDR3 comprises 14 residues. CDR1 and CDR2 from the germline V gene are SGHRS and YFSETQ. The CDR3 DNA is TGCGCCAGCAGCTTGGATAGAAAAGGAAACACCATATATTTT. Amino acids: CASSLDRKGNTIYF.

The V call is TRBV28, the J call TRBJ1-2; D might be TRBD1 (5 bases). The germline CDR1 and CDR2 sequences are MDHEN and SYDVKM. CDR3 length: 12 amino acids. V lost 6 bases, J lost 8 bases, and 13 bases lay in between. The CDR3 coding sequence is TGTGCCAGCAGCCCCACCGAGGGGGGCTACACCTTC. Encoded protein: CASSPTEGGYTF.

In DNA form, the CDR3 reads TGTGCCAGCAGTACCAGCGGGGGCCAGTACTTC. It translates to CASSTSGGQYF. The rearrangement uses TRBV6-5 and TRBJ2-7; 8 bases fit TRBD2. Trimming at V came to 5 bases and at J to 10 bases, leaving 4 bases not matched to a gene. Germline V gives CDR1 MNHEY, CDR2 SVGAGI. The CDR3 has 11 amino acids.

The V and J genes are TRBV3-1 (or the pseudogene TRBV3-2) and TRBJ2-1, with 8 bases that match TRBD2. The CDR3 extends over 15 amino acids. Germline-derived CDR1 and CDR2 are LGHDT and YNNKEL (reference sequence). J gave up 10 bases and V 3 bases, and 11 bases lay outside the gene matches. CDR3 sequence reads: CASSQGASGSGEQFF. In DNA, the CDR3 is TGTGCCAGCAGCCAGGGGGCTAGCGGGTCAGGAGAGCAGTTCTTC.